Below, 31 T cell receptor beta chains from the same sample are listed, as sequenced in a study of lymphopenia after photon versus proton radiotherapy. Assay used: immunoSEQ multiplex PCR; TCRdb lists only in-frame clones, some missing. The sample holds some 25,000 clones, roughly 90% seen once. Sequencing used peripheral blood, obtained from a patient treated with photon-based radiotherapy. The receptor source for this set is a woman aged 45-65 years with cholangiocarcinoma.

This rearrangement joins TRBV2 to TRBJ2-7; a weak D match, TRBD2 (5 bases). CDR1 is SNHLY and CDR2 is FYNNEI in the germline V gene. V lost 3 bases and J 6 bases, leaving 18 bases between the germline ends. The CDR3 sequence is 15 residues long. The chain's CDR3 is CASSDYGLAESEQYF. Here the CDR3 DNA reads TGTGCCAGCAGTGACTATGGACTCGCCGAGTCCGAGCAGTACTTC.

The V and J genes are TRBV30 and TRBJ2-3; either TRBD1 or TRBD2 may fit D (6 bases each). This CDR3 spans 17 amino acids. Trimming took 0 bases from V and 0 from J, leaving 16 bases between them. The germline gives CDR1 GTSNPN, CDR2 SVGIG (reference sequence). CDR3: CAWSVAIWGASTDTQYF. In nucleotides, the CDR3 is TGTGCCTGGAGTGTAGCCATATGGGGGGCTAGCACAGATACGCAGTATTTT.

V is TRBV5-1 and J is TRBJ2-1; D remains unclear. Germline V CDR1 and CDR2: SGHRS, YFSETQ. The CDR3 has 11 residues. The V gene lost 2 bases and the J gene lost 4 bases, with 1 base spanning the gap. CDR3 loop: CASSFYNEQFF. The CDR3 DNA reads as TGCGCCAGCAGCTTTTACAATGAGCAGTTCTTC.

The chain has TRBV10-3 and TRBJ2-7, with a tentative D call TRBD2 (5 bases). Per germline, CDR1 ENHRY and CDR2 SYGVKD. Trimming pared 4 bases from V and 9 bases from J, leaving 22 bases between. The CDR3 loop spans 15 amino acids. CDR3: CAISASSGRAGVQYF. CDR3 sequence (DNA): TGTGCCATCAGTGCATCGTCGGGGAGAGCCGGTGTGCAGTACTTC.

The table lists this clone with a few counts. The CDR3 coding sequence is TGTGCCAGCAGTTACCCTTTGATGGGGGGCAACTATGGCTACACCTTC. This sequence encodes CASSYPLMGGNYGYTF. V gene TRBV6-5 combines with J gene TRBJ1-2; D may be TRBD1 (6 bases). The germline V gene encodes CDR1 MNHEY and CDR2 SVGAGI. The ends were cut back, 2 bases at V and 2 bases at J, with 15 bases in the middle. This CDR3 is 16 amino acids long.

V is TRBV27 and J is TRBJ2-7; TRBD2 might be the D (6 bases). Trimming cost V 8 bases and J 4 bases, with 18 bases left between them. This CDR3 is 14 amino acids long. In germline, CDR1 is MNHEY, CDR2 SMNVEV (reference sequence). The CDR3 loop is CASRNTGLGYEQYF. The CDR3 bases are TGTGCCAGCCGCAACACGGGACTGGGGTACGAGCAGTACTTC.

The chain combines TRBV25-1 with TRBJ1-2, with TRBD1 matching over 8 bases. With 6 bases clipped from V and 8 bases from J, the junction kept 11 bases outside the gene matches. The CDR3 is 14 amino acids. The V gene's germline CDR1 is MGHDK and CDR2 SYGVNS. CDR3 sequence reads: CASSPSGGAGGYTF. The CDR3 DNA follows: TGTGCCAGCAGCCCTTCAGGGGGCGCAGGAGGCTACACCTTC.

The chain recombines TRBV19 with TRBJ1-3; possibly TRBD1 for D (6 bases). Germline loops: CDR1 LNHDA, CDR2 SQIVND (reference sequence). CDR3 size: 16 residues. Trimming took 5 bases from V and 3 from J, leaving 17 bases between them. The CDR3 is CASSAATTGSGNTIYF. Here the CDR3 DNA reads TGTGCCAGTAGTGCCGCCACCACAGGGAGTGGAAACACCATATATTTT.

The chain carries TRBV2 and TRBJ1-5; D not resolved. This CDR3 is built from 15 residues. V shed 7 bases and J shed 8 bases, with 21 bases lying between them. Germline CDR1 and CDR2: SNHLY and FYNNEI. In nucleotides, the CDR3 is TGTGCCAGCACCTTAAGACCGGACCGGGTGGAGCCCCAGCATTTT. Its translation is CASTLRPDRVEPQHF.

The genes are TRBV19 and TRBJ1-5; TRBD1 is a possible D gene (5 bases). The CDR3 length is 16 residues. The germline gives CDR1 LNHDA, CDR2 SQIVND (reference sequence). The ends were cut back, 0 bases at V and 2 bases at J, with 11 bases in the middle. In DNA, the CDR3 is TGTGCCAGTAGTATAGAGTGGGGGGGTGGCAATCAGCCCCAGCATTTT. Protein sequence: CASSIEWGGGNQPQHF.

The chain has TRBV7-6 and TRBJ1-1; D ambiguous. CDR1 and CDR2 (germline): SGHVS, FNYEAQ. With 8 bases removed from V and 5 bases from J, the gap between germline ends came to 18 bases. The CDR3 extends over 14 amino acids. DNA for the CDR3: TGTGCCAGCGCACCTCGCGAGGTCGGGACTGAAGCTTTCTTT. As protein: CASAPREVGTEAFF.

The chain combines TRBV6-1 with TRBJ1-1; D ambiguous. CDR1 and CDR2 from the germline V gene are MNHNS and SASEGT. The CDR3 length is 13 residues. The ends were cut back, 5 bases at V and 1 base at J, with 8 bases in the middle. The CDR3 is CASSWAGNTEAFF. In nucleotides, the CDR3 is TGTGCCAGCAGTTGGGCAGGGAACACTGAAGCTTTCTTT.

The rearrangement links TRBV5-6 to TRBJ2-3; D possibly matches TRBD1 or TRBD2 (5 bases each). Between the trimmed V and J ends, which lost 4 bases and 4 bases, there was a span of 19 bases. The CDR3 sequence is 16 residues long. Per germline, CDR1 SGHDT and CDR2 YYEEEE. CDR3 DNA: TGTGCCAGCAGCCGATTGGGAGAGGGACGGCCAGATACGCAGTATTTT. It translates to CASSRLGEGRPDTQYF.

The chain employs TRBV4-3 and TRBJ2-2; 8 bases agree with TRBD1. CDR1 and CDR2 (germline): LGHNA, YSLEER. This CDR3 spans 19 amino acids. J gave up 4 bases and V 1 base, and 14 bases lay outside the gene matches. In DNA form, the CDR3 reads TGCGCCAGCAGCCAAGGGACAGGGAGAGGAGGGATTGGCACCGGGGAGCTGTTTTTT. It codes for CASSQGTGRGGIGTGELFF.

The chain couples TRBV19 to TRBJ2-5; 7 bases agree with TRBD1. The CDR3 is 15 residues long. Per germline, CDR1 LNHDA and CDR2 SQIVND (reference sequence). V lost 1 base, J lost 0 bases, and 2 bases stayed unmatched. CDR3 in DNA: TGTGCCAGTAGTATAGGGGACAGCCACCAAGAGACCCAGTACTTC. Its protein product is CASSIGDSHQETQYF.

This clone was seen a few times. The chain combines TRBV20-1 with TRBJ2-7; D call uncertain. The ends were cut back, 5 bases at V and 3 bases at J, with 8 bases in the middle. The CDR3 contains 11 residues. CDR1 is DFQATT and CDR2 is SNEGSKA in the germline V gene (reference sequence). This CDR3 reads CSAASLYEQYF. The CDR3 bases are TGCAGTGCTGCGAGTCTCTACGAGCAGTACTTC.

The rearrangement uses TRBV7-9 and TRBJ2-5; D not certain. This CDR3 has 15 residues. V was pared by 1 base and J by 1 base, with 10 bases between. Germline V lookup: CDR1 SEHNR, CDR2 FQNEAQ (reference sequence). This CDR3 reads CASSLVRSSQETQYF. CDR3 nucleotide sequence: TGTGCCAGCAGCTTAGTACGGTCGTCCCAAGAGACCCAGTACTTC.

The chain employs TRBV19 and TRBJ1-2; D uncertain. Trimming removed 10 bases from V and 7 bases from J, with 13 bases in between. Per germline, CDR1 LNHDA and CDR2 SQIVND (reference sequence). The CDR3 runs to 11 residues. The DNA of the CDR3 is TGTGCCACCCAAGTTGGGGTTGGCTACACCTTC. Translated: CATQVGVGYTF. The full variable domain, rest sourced from reference TRBV19 and TRBJ1-2, is DGGITQSPKYLFRKEGQNVTLSCEQNLNHDAMYWYRQDPGQGLRLIYYSQIVNDFQKGDIAEGYSVSREKKESFPLTVTSAQKNPTAFYLCATQVGVGYTFGSGTRLTVV.

The chain uses TRBV25-1 and TRBJ2-6, with 7 bases aligning to TRBD1. Germline V gene data show CDR1 as MGHDK and CDR2 as SYGVNS. There are 15 residues in the CDR3. Trimming removed 8 bases from V and 8 bases from J; junction bases left unmatched: 12. The CDR3: CASRPGTGDTNVLTF. The CDR3 DNA is TGTGCCAGCCGGCCCGGAACAGGGGATACCAACGTCCTGACTTTC.

This clone turned up a few times. The CDR3 DNA is TGTGCCAGCAGCCCCGCGGAGGCAGGACAAGAGACCCAGTACTTC. This sequence encodes CASSPAEAGQETQYF. The chain couples TRBV6-5 to TRBJ2-5, with D possibly matching TRBD2 (5 bases). The CDR3 sequence is 15 residues long. Germline CDR1 reads MNHEY; CDR2 reads SVGAGI. V was cut by 6 bases and J by 2 bases, with 16 bases left in between.

V gene TRBV18 combines with J gene TRBJ1-3; D is possibly TRBD1 (5 bases). Between the trimmed V and J ends, which lost 6 bases and 1 base, there was a span of 13 bases. Germline assignment: CDR1 KGHSH and CDR2 LQKENI. The CDR3 contains 15 residues. The CDR3 DNA is TGTGCCAGCTCCCGAGATGGGACTTCTGGAAACACCATATATTTT. Amino acids: CASSRDGTSGNTIYF.

The gene calls are TRBV7-9 and TRBJ1-4; D unclear. The length of the CDR3 is 16 residues. V lost 1 base and J 0 bases, leaving 9 bases between the germline ends. Germline CDR1 SEHNR, CDR2 FQNEAQ (reference sequence). This CDR3 reads CASSLGWGATNEKLFF. CDR3 DNA: TGTGCCAGCAGCTTAGGATGGGGAGCAACTAATGAAAAACTGTTTTTT.

This sequence joins TRBV6-4 and TRBJ1-1, with 8 bases lining up with TRBD1. After removal of 5 bases from V and 5 bases from J, the junction contained 7 bases not matched to a gene. Germline V gene lookup returns CDR1 MRHNA and CDR2 SNTAGT. The CDR3 is 14 amino acids. The chain's CDR3 is CASSSSGGETEAFF. The CDR3 coding sequence is TGTGCCAGCAGTAGTTCAGGGGGCGAAACTGAAGCTTTCTTT.

This clone showed up just once. This rearrangement joins TRBV28 to TRBJ1-2, with D maybe TRBD1 (5 bases). This CDR3 has 12 amino acids. Trimming took 7 bases from V and 2 from J, leaving 8 bases between them. CDR1 MDHEN and CDR2 SYDVKM come from the germline V gene. CDR3 in DNA: TGTGCCAGCATTACAGGCAACTATGGCTACACCTTC. Translation gives CASITGNYGYTF.

CDR3 sequence (DNA): TGTGCCAGCAGTCTCAGGGGTTACAATGAGCAGTTCTTC. This encodes CASSLRGYNEQFF. This chain links TRBV6-5 with TRBJ2-1, with D tentatively TRBD1 (6 bases). The CDR3 has 13 amino acids. CDR1 and CDR2 (germline): MNHEY, SVGAGI. Trimming took off 5 bases at V and 4 bases at J, with 9 bases between the two ends.

In this sample, this clone turned up once. The rearrangement uses TRBV4-1 and TRBJ2-1; 7 bases fit TRBD2. The CDR3 consists of 15 residues. The V segment lost 1 base and the J segment 5 bases; nucleotides outside the gene matches: 5. Germline lookup yields CDR1 MGHRA and CDR2 YSYEKL. The CDR3 region is CASSQVPGGNNEQFF. CDR3 nucleotide sequence: TGCGCCAGCAGCCAAGTTCCGGGGGGAAACAATGAGCAGTTCTTC.

The rearrangement uses TRBV19 and TRBJ1-4; D is perhaps TRBD1 (6 bases). Trimming cost V 10 bases and J 8 bases, with 23 bases left between them. This CDR3 has 15 amino acids. CDR1 LNHDA and CDR2 SQIVND come from the germline V gene (reference sequence). CDR3 coding DNA: TGTGCCACCAAGACCAGAACAGGGAGGGGCGAAAAACTGTTTTTT. As protein: CATKTRTGRGEKLFF.

The chain recombines TRBV7-8 with TRBJ2-1; D might be TRBD1 (6 bases). Looked up from germline, CDR1 is SGHVS and CDR2 is FQNEAQ. The CDR3 is 14 amino acids. The V and J ends lost 5 bases and 4 bases respectively, with 12 bases between them. The CDR3 DNA sequence: TGTGCCAGCAGCGCAGGGGATTATTACAATGAGCAGTTCTTC. This codes for CASSAGDYYNEQFF.

The V and J genes are TRBV5-6 and TRBJ1-2, with TRBD1 matching over 7 bases. This CDR3 spans 11 amino acids. Per the germline V gene, CDR1 is SGHDT and CDR2 is YYEEEE. The V and J ends lost 2 bases and 13 bases, in that order; junction bases with no gene match: 5. The chain's CDR3 is CASSFKGARTF. CDR3 bases: TGTGCCAGCAGCTTCAAGGGGGCTCGCACCTTC.

V is TRBV19 and J is TRBJ2-5; 8 bases are a match to TRBD1. V lost 3 bases, J lost 5 bases, and 5 bases stayed unmatched. The CDR3 has 14 amino acids. Germline V gene sequence: CDR1 LNHDA, CDR2 SQIVND (reference sequence). CDR3 region: CASSIPGGRETQYF. CDR3 nucleotide sequence: TGTGCCAGTAGTATTCCAGGGGGCAGGGAGACCCAGTACTTC.

V and J are TRBV7-8 and TRBJ1-1, with D perhaps TRBD1 (5 bases). Between the trimmed V and J ends, which lost 4 bases and 4 bases, there was a span of 10 bases. This CDR3 is built from 13 residues. CDR1 and CDR2 from the germline V gene are SGHVS and FQNEAQ. The CDR3 coding sequence is TGTGCCAGCAGCTCCCGGGACGCCACTGAAGCTTTCTTT. This sequence encodes CASSSRDATEAFF.